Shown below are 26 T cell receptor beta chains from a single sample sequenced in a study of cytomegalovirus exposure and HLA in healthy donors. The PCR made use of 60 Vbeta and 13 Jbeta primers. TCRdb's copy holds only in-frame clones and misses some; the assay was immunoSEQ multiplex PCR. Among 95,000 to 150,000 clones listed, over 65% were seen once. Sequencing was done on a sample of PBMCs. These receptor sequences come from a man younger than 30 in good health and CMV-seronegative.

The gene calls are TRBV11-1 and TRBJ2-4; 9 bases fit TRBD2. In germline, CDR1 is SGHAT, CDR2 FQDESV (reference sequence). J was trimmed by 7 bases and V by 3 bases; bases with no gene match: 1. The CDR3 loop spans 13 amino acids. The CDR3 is CASSFSGGNIQYF. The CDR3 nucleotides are TGTGCCAGCAGCTTTAGCGGGGGTAACATTCAGTACTTC. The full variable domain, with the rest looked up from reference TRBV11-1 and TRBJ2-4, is EAEVAQSPRYKITEKSQAVAFWCDPISGHATLYWYRQILGQGPELLVQFQDESVVDDSQLPKDRFSAERLKGVDSTLKIQPAELGDSAMYLCASSFSGGNIQYFGAGTRLSVL.

The CDR3 bases are TGTGCCAGTAAGGGGGCTGGTTTAACTGAAGCTTTCTTT. Its translation: CASKGAGLTEAFF. The chain joins TRBV19 to TRBJ1-1; 7 nucleotides match TRBD1. The CDR3 is made up of 13 amino acids. CDR1 is LNHDA and CDR2 is SQIVND in the germline V gene (reference sequence). With V trimmed by 7 bases and J by 5 bases, 7 bases remained unmatched.

CDR3 sequence reads: CASSPTGTEAFF. The DNA for the CDR3 is TGTGCCAGCAGTCCCACAGGGACTGAAGCTTTCTTT. The V call is TRBV27, the J call TRBJ1-1; D might be TRBD1 (6 bases). V lost 5 bases, J lost 5 bases, and 9 bases lay in between. This CDR3 contains 12 residues. Germline values: CDR1 MNHEY, CDR2 SMNVEV (reference sequence).

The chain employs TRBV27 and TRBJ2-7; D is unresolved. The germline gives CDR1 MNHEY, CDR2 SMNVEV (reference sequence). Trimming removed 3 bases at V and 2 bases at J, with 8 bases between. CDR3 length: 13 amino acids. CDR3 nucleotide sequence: TGTGCCAGCAGTTTTGGCACCGCCTACGAGCAGTACTTC. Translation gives CASSFGTAYEQYF.

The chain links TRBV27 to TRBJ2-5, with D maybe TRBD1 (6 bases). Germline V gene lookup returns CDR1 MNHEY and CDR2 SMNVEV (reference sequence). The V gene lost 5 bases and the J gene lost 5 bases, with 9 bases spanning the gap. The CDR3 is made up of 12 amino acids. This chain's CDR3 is CASSPQGETQYF. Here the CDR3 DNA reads TGTGCCAGCAGTCCCCAGGGGGAGACCCAGTACTTC.

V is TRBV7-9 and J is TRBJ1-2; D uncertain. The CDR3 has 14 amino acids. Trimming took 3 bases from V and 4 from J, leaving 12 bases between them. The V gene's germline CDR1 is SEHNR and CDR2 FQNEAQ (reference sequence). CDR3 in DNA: TGTGCCAGCAGCTTCGACCTAACGGGCTATGGCTACACCTTC. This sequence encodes CASSFDLTGYGYTF.

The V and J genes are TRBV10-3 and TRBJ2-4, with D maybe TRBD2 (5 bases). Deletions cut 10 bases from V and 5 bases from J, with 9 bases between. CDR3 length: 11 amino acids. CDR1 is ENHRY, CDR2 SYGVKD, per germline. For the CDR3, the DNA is TGTGCCACCGGGCGGGAAAACATTCAGTACTTC. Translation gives CATGRENIQYF.

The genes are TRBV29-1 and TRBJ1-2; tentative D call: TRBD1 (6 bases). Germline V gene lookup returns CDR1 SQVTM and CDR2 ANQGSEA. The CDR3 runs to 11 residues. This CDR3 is CIGETGNGYTF. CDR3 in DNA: TGCATCGGAGAAACAGGGAATGGCTACACCTTC.

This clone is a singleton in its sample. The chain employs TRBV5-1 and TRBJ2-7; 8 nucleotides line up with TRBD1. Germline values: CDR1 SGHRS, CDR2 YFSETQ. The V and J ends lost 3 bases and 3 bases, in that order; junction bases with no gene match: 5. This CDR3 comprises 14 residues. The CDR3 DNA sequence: TGCGCCAGCAGCTCAGGGGGCGCGGGCTACGAGCAGTACTTC. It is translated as CASSSGGAGYEQYF. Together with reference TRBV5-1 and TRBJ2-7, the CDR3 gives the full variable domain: KAGVTQTPRYLIKTRGQQVTLSCSPISGHRSVSWYQQTPGQGLQFLFEYFSETQRNKGNFPGRFSGRQFSNSRSEMNVSTLELGDSALYLCASSSGGAGYEQYFGPGTRLTVT.

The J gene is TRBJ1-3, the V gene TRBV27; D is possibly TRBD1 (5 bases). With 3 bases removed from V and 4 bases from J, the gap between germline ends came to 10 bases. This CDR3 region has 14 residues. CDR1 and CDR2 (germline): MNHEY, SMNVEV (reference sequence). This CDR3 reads CASSFRVGGNTIYF. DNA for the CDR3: TGTGCCAGCAGTTTCAGGGTGGGAGGAAACACCATATATTTT.

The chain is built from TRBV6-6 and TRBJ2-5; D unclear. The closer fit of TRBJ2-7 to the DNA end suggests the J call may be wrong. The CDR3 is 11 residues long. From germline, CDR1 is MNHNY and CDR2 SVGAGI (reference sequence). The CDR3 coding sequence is TGTGCCAGCTCCCAACTGTACGAGCAGTACTTC. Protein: CASSQLYEQYF.

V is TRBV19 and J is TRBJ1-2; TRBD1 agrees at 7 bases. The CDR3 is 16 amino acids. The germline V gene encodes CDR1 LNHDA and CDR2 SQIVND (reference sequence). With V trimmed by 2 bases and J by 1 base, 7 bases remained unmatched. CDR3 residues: CASSILAGGGNYGYTF. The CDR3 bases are TGTGCCAGTAGTATACTAGCAGGGGGAGGTAACTATGGCTACACCTTC.

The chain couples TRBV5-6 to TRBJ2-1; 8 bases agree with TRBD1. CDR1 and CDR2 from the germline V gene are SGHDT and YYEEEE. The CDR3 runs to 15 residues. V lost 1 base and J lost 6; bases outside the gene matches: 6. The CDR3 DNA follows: TGTGCCAGCAGCTTGTGGGACAGGCTTGGCAATGAGCAGTTCTTC. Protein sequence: CASSLWDRLGNEQFF.

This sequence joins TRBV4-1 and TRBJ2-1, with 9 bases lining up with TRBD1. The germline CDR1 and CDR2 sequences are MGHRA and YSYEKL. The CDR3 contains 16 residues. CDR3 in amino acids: CHQGTGQGLSYNEQFF. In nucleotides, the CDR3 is TGCCACCAGGGGACCGGACAGGGGTTGTCCTACAATGAGCAGTTCTTC.

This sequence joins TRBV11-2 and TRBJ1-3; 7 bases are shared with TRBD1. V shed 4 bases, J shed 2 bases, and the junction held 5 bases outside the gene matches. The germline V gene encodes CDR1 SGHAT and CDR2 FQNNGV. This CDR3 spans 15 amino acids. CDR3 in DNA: TGTGCCAGCAGCTACCTCGGACAGGCTGGAAACACCATATATTTT. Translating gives CASSYLGQAGNTIYF.

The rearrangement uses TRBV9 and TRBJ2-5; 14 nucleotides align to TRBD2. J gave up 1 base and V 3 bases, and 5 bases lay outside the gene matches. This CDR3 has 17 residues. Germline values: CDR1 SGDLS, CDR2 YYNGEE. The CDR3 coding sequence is TGTGCCAGCAGCGCCGGGACTAGCGGGGGTCTCCAAGAGACCCAGTACTTC. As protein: CASSAGTSGGLQETQYF.

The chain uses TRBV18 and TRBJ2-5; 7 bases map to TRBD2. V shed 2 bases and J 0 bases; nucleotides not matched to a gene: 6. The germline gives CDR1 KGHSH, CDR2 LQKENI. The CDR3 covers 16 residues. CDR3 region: CASSPLSGDYQETQYF. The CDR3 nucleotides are TGTGCCAGCTCACCATTAAGCGGGGACTACCAAGAGACCCAGTACTTC.

Written as DNA, the CDR3 is TGTGCCAGCCGTCCTAGCGTAGAAGAGACCCAGTACTTC. This encodes CASRPSVEETQYF. The chain couples TRBV2 to TRBJ2-5; D perhaps matches TRBD2 (6 bases). V dropped 8 bases and J dropped 3 bases, with 13 bases sitting between them. Germline V gene sequence: CDR1 SNHLY, CDR2 FYNNEI. The CDR3 consists of 13 residues.

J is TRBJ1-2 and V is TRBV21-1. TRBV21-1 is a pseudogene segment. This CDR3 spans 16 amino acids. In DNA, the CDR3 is TGTGCCAGCAGCAAAAGGGTCGGGGGGGCGAACTATGGCTACACCTTC. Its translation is CASSKRVGGANYGYTF.

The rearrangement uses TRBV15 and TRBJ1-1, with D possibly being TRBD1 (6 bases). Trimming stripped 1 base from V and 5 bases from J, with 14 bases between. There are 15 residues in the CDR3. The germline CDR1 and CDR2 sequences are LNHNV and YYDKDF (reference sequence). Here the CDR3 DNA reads TGTGCCACCAGCAGAGTGAAACAGGGTAAAACTGAAGCTTTCTTT. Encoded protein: CATSRVKQGKTEAFF.

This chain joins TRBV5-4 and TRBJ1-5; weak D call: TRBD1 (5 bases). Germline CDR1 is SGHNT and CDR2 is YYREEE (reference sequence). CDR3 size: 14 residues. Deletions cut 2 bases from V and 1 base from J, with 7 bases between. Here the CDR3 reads CASSLSGSNQPQHF. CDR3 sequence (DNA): TGTGCCAGCAGCTTATCAGGGAGCAATCAGCCCCAGCATTTT.

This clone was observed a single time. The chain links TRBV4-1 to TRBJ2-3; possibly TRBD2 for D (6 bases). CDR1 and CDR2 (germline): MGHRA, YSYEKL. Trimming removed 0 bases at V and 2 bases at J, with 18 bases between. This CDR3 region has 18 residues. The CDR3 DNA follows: TGCGCCAGCAGCCAAGAATGGGGTTGGCGGGGTGACACAGATACGCAGTATTTT. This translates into CASSQEWGWRGDTDTQYF.

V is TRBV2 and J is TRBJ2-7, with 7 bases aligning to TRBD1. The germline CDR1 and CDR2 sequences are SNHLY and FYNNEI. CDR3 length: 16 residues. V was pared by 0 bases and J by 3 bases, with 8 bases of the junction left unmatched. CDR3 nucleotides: TGTGCCAGCAGTGAAGCGCTTCGGACAGGAAACTACGAGCAGTACTTC. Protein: CASSEALRTGNYEQYF.

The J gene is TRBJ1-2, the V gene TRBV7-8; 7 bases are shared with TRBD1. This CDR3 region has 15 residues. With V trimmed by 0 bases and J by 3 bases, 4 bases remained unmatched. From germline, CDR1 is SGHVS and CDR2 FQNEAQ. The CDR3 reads CASSLAETGYYGYTF. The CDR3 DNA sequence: TGTGCCAGCAGCTTAGCGGAGACAGGGTACTATGGCTACACCTTC.

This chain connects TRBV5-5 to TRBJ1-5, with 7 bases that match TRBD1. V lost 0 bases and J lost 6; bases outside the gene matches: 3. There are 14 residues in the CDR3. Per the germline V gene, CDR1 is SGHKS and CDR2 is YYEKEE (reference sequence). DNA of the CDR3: TGTGCCAGCAGCTTGGACAGGGGTATTCAGCCCCAGCATTTT. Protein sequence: CASSLDRGIQPQHF.

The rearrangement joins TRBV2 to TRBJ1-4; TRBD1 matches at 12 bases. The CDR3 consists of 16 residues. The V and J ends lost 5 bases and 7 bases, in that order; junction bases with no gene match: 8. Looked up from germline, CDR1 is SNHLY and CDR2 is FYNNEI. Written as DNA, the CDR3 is TGTGCCAGCAGTCCGGGACAGGGGGCTTCGGGTGAAAAACTGTTTTTT. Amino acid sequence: CASSPGQGASGEKLFF.